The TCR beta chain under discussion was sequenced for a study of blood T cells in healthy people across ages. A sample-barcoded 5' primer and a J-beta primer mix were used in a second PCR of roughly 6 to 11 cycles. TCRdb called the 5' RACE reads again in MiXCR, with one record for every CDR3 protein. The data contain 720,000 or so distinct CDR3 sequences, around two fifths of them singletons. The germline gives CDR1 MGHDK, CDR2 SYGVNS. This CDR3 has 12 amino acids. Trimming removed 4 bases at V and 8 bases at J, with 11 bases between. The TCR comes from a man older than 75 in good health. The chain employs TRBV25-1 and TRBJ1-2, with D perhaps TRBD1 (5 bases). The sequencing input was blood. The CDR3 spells CASSGQGSGYTF. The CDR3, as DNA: TGTGCCAGCAGTGGGCAGGGTAGCGGCTACACCTTC.